The clone carrying this TCR beta chain was observed a few times. Its antigen is unidentified. The data derive from a study of identical twins. Study-level results: With beta out-of-frame sequences, excess sharing by twins was weaker. High-abundance cord blood beta clonotypes had fewer insertions; memory repertoires showed none.

The V gene lost 4 bases and the J gene lost 1 base, with 8 bases spanning the gap. The germline V gene has CDR1 GTSNPN and CDR2 SVGIG (reference sequence). CDR3 length equals 12 residues. Template switching added a universal primer binding site, and final cDNA carried unique molecular identifiers. TCRdb reanalysed the 5' RACE reads using MiXCR and keeps one entry per CDR3 protein. The sample holds 450,000 or so distinct CDR3 sequences; around an eighth are singletons and the top ten take around 0.98%. These data are also associated with another study on yellow fever vaccine responses in identical twins.

The rearrangement links TRBV30 to TRBJ2-7, with D uncertain. This TCR came from a woman younger than 35 in good health. The source material was CD4+ T cells sorted from blood. CDR3 sequence reads: CAWNHPSYEQYF. CDR3 DNA sequence: TGTGCCTGGAACCACCCATCCTACGAGCAGTACTTC.